This T cell receptor beta chain was retrieved from a study of B cell selection in AIRE deficiency. General observations from the study: About 31% of healthy-shared Treg TCRbeta sequences appeared in patient Tconv cells. In TCRBV usage, CDR3 length and diversity, patient Tconv and Treg cells matched healthy donors. Shorter CDR3s marked shared Treg sequences, biased toward few non-templated insertions. Healthy Tconv contained about 35% of shared healthy Treg sequences; only TCRbeta sequenced.

Measured with immunoSEQ multiplex PCR; TCRdb has only the in-frame clones, and not every one. The sample has 22,000 or so clones, around 97% seen once. About this clone: Its antigen is not identified.

CD4+CD127+ cells were sorted as the conventional CD4 T cells. Trimming pared 2 bases from V and 0 bases from J, leaving 7 bases between. CDR3 size: 14 residues. Germline values: CDR1 MNHEY, CDR2 SVGAGI. This chain uses TRBV6-5 with TRBJ1-2; D gene ambiguous. Sequences were obtained from conventional CD4+ T cells sorted from PBMCs. The origin of this receptor is a human donor with AIRE deficiency. This CDR3 reads CASSYESSNYGYTF. The CDR3 bases are TGTGCCAGCAGTTACGAGAGCTCTAACTATGGCTACACCTTC.